This TCR beta chain was obtained from a study of regulatory T cells in long-lasting Graves disease. This sample's time point: newly diagnosed GD, antithyroid drugs for less than 3 months. Isolated PBMC RNA provided the starting material for the TCR library. Each patient gave 7 to 10 milliliters of EDTA-anticoagulated peripheral blood. Only a few counts were recorded for this clonotype. Its antigen is as yet unknown. General study results and limits: Comparison showed that persistent patients shared more public clonotypes (about 2,800) than new patients (about 970).

This CDR3 comprises 14 residues. Looked up from germline, CDR1 is SGHRS and CDR2 is YFSETQ. Between the trimmed V and J ends, which lost 0 bases and 3 bases, there was a span of 9 bases. Investigators prepared the TCR beta libraries by applying iRepertoire HTBI primers and Arm-PCR of CDR3 regions. A single record per CDR3 protein comes from TCRdb applying MiXCR to the multiplex PCR reads. The table has fewer than 550,000 distinct CDR3 sequences, roughly 16% seen once. These records were also assigned to another study, of T cells in Graves' hyperthyroidism and ophthalmopathy. Turning to that study: Exclusion criteria comprised uncontrolled infection, other autoimmune disease, pregnancy or lactation. Researchers report that a 13 V-J model separated ophthalmopathy from stable hyperthyroidism.

Sequences were derived from peripheral blood mononuclear cells (PBMCs), sampled at new diagnosis, from a patient treated with antithyroid drugs. This receptor was obtained from a woman aged 35 to 59 with Graves disease. The rearrangement joins TRBV5-1 to TRBJ2-5, with a possible D match to TRBD1 (5 bases). CDR3 protein: CASSLGFREETQYF. The CDR3 DNA follows: TGCGCCAGCAGCTTGGGGTTCAGGGAAGAGACCCAGTACTTC. Drawing the rest from reference TRBV5-1 and TRBJ2-5, the complete variable domain is KAGVTQTPRYLIKTRGQQVTLSCSPISGHRSVSWYQQTPGQGLQFLFEYFSETQRNKGNFPGRFSGRQFSNSRSEMNVSTLELGDSALYLCASSLGFREETQYFGPGTRLLVL.